Listed here are 19 T cell receptor beta chains from one sample, sequenced in a study of T cells in Graves' hyperthyroidism and ophthalmopathy (dated by TCRdb to between 2019 and 2020). Libraries were prepared through multiplex PCR. Sequencer: Illumina HiSeq 2000. The TCR beta CDR3 regions were amplified from the RNA transcripts. A first-round RT-PCR of the TCR CDR3 used the HTBI primer set with the Qiagen OneStep RT-PCR kit. TCRdb trimmed the raw reads at Q25, called clones with MiXCR and kept productive beta chains. Each CDR3 protein gets just one entry, which takes the most common genes and DNA from the rows behind it. The sample yields approximately 400,000 distinct CDR3 sequences; 15% were counted once. The top ten hold approximately 30% of the sample. The sample was blood. These receptors all come from a woman younger than 45 with Graves' hyperthyroidism.

This clonotype was observed at least ten times. This chain links TRBV5-5 with TRBJ2-2; 8 bases agree with TRBD1. V shed 4 bases and J 5 bases; nucleotides not matched to a gene: 10. This CDR3 is built from 16 residues. The germline CDR1 and CDR2 sequences are SGHKS and YYEKEE (reference sequence). DNA for the CDR3: TGTGCCAGCAGCGCTGGACAGGGAGCGACGACCGGGGAGCTGTTTTTT. This codes for CASSAGQGATTGELFF. Full variable domain (rest looked up from reference TRBV5-5 and TRBJ2-2): DAGVTQSPTHLIKTRGQQVTLRCSPISGHKSVSWYQQVLGQGPQFIFQYYEKEERGRGNFPDRFSARQFPNYSSELNVNALLLGDSALYLCASSAGQGATTGELFFGEGSRLTVL.

This clonotype was counted many times. The chain couples TRBV20-1 to TRBJ2-1; 10 nucleotides align to TRBD2. The germline V gene has CDR1 DFQATT and CDR2 SNEGSKA (reference sequence). CDR3 size: 17 residues. V lost 8 bases to trimming and J lost 5 bases; unmatched junction nucleotides: 18. The CDR3 is CSYRPEGSGRLDNEQFF. The CDR3 bases are TGCAGTTACAGGCCAGAGGGTAGCGGGAGGCTGGACAATGAGCAGTTCTTC.

The chain uses TRBV5-1 and TRBJ2-3; 8 bases align to TRBD2. The CDR3 is 16 residues long. Germline V gene lookup returns CDR1 SGHRS and CDR2 YFSETQ. J gave up 4 bases and V 6 bases, and 13 bases lay outside the gene matches. Here the CDR3 reads CASTNGGGRYSDTQYF. In DNA form, the CDR3 reads TGCGCCAGCACCAATGGGGGCGGGAGGTACTCAGATACGCAGTATTTT.

This clonotype was seen repeatedly, ten times or more. The chain employs TRBV3-1 and TRBJ2-3; a possible D gene is TRBD1 (6 bases). V was trimmed by 2 bases and J by 2 bases, leaving 11 bases between them. Germline loops: CDR1 LGHDT, CDR2 YNNKEL (reference sequence). This CDR3 has 15 residues. CDR3 residues: CASSQRQGITDTQYF. CDR3 nucleotide sequence: TGTGCCAGCAGCCAACGGCAGGGGATCACAGATACGCAGTATTTT.

This clonotype was found many times. The V gene is TRBV7-9, the J gene TRBJ2-7; 9 bases agree with TRBD2. This CDR3 is built from 16 residues. Germline lookup yields CDR1 SEHNR and CDR2 FQNEAQ (reference sequence). Trimming removed 2 bases from V and 5 bases from J; junction bases left unmatched: 10. In DNA form, the CDR3 reads TGTGCCAGCAGCTTAAAGATAGCGGGAGTATCGGACGAGCAGTACTTC. Its protein product is CASSLKIAGVSDEQYF.

Many counts were recorded for this clonotype. This chain uses TRBV27 with TRBJ1-1; 7 nucleotides agree with TRBD1. CDR1 is MNHEY and CDR2 is SMNVEV in the germline V gene (reference sequence). The CDR3 extends over 16 amino acids. The V segment lost 6 bases and the J segment 2 bases; nucleotides outside the gene matches: 12. DNA of the CDR3: TGTGCCAGCAGGTCAACCGGGACAGTCCCTAACACTGAAGCTTTCTTT. It encodes CASRSTGTVPNTEAFF.

The V and J genes are TRBV7-8 and TRBJ2-7, with 8 bases lining up with TRBD1. V trimming: 0 bases; J trimming: 2 bases; junction bases outside the gene matches: 9. Germline CDR1 is SGHVS and CDR2 is FQNEAQ. The CDR3 consists of 17 residues. CDR3 region: CASSLALTDRAPYEQYF. In nucleotides, the CDR3 is TGTGCCAGCAGCTTAGCGCTTACGGACAGGGCCCCCTACGAGCAGTACTTC.

This clonotype was observed at least ten times. The chain joins TRBV4-1 to TRBJ2-7; D remains unclear. Germline V gives CDR1 MGHRA, CDR2 YSYEKL. The CDR3 covers 16 residues. V was clipped by 4 bases and J by 2 bases, with 18 bases between them. As DNA, the CDR3 is TGCGCCAGCAGCCCCTGGACCGGACCTAGACCCTACGAGCAGTACTTC. Translation gives CASSPWTGPRPYEQYF.

A word on this clonotype: A read error is possible here, since a much larger clone lies one base away. The V gene is TRBV11-2, the J gene TRBJ1-1; no clear D gene. Trimming stripped 8 bases from V and 6 bases from J, with 13 bases between. The germline V gene has CDR1 SGHAT and CDR2 FQNNGV. CDR3 size: 12 residues. CDR3 coding DNA: TGTGCCAGCGGTGGGGTTTGGTCTGAAGCTTTCTTT. This translates into CASGGVWSEAFF.

V and J are TRBV9 and TRBJ2-4; perhaps TRBD1 as D (6 bases). Trimming took off 0 bases at V and 7 bases at J, with 20 bases between the two ends. There are 17 residues in the CDR3. Germline V gene data show CDR1 as SGDLS and CDR2 as YYNGEE. In DNA form, the CDR3 reads TGTGCCAGCAGCGTAGGTGGGGGCTCGATGTCGGAGAACATTCAGTACTTC. Translation: CASSVGGGSMSENIQYF.

This clonotype was observed a handful of times. The rearrangement links TRBV30 to TRBJ2-3; D unclear. Germline V gene sequence: CDR1 GTSNPN, CDR2 SVGIG (reference sequence). V lost 0 bases and J 0 bases, leaving 4 bases between the germline ends. The CDR3 spans 13 residues. The CDR3: CAWSVRSTDTQYF. In nucleotides, the CDR3 is TGTGCCTGGAGTGTGAGGAGCACAGATACGCAGTATTTT.

This clonotype was picked up a small number of times. The rearrangement links TRBV4-1 to TRBJ2-7; the D gene is possibly TRBD1 (6 bases). This CDR3 comprises 15 residues. V was shortened by 2 bases and J by 0 bases, with 11 bases between the two germline ends. Germline CDR1 MGHRA, CDR2 YSYEKL. The DNA for the CDR3 is TGCGCCAGCAGCCAATCGGACAGCAGCTCCTACGAGCAGTACTTC. This translates into CASSQSDSSSYEQYF.

This clonotype came up many times. This rearrangement joins TRBV2 to TRBJ1-4, with D perhaps TRBD1 (5 bases). Germline V gene sequence: CDR1 SNHLY, CDR2 FYNNEI. CDR3 size: 13 residues. V lost 9 bases and J lost 6, with 14 bases in between. The CDR3 nucleotides are TGTGCCAGTCAGGCAAAAGGGGATGAAAAACTGTTTTTT. Protein sequence: CASQAKGDEKLFF. Supplemented by reference TRBV2 and TRBJ1-4, the full variable domain reads EPEVTQTPSHQVTQMGQEVILRCVPISNHLYFYWYRQILGQKVEFLVSFYNNEISEKSEIFDDQFSVERPDGSNFTLKIRSTKLEDSAMYFCASQAKGDEKLFFGSGTQLSVL.

This clonotype has only a few counts. The J gene is TRBJ2-7, the V gene TRBV6-2 or TRBV6-3, with D unresolved. This CDR3 comprises 15 residues. CDR1 is MNHEY, CDR2 SVGEGT, per germline. The V end was cut by 6 bases, the J end by 1 base, with 16 bases between. For the CDR3, the DNA is TGTGCCAGCAGCCCCAACGTTGCATCTTCCTACGAGCAGTACTTC. Encoded protein: CASSPNVASSYEQYF.

A note on this clonotype: A much larger clone is a single base away; this may be a read error. This chain links TRBV4-1 with TRBJ2-3; TRBD2 matches 7 bases. The CDR3 is made up of 14 amino acids. Per the germline V gene, CDR1 is MGHRA and CDR2 is YSYEKL. The J segment lost 8 bases and the V segment lost 0 bases, leaving 5 bases of the junction unmatched. The CDR3 sequence is CASSQDLGRGTQYF. The CDR3 nucleotides read TGCGCCAGCAGCCAAGATTTGGGGAGGGGTACGCAGTATTTT.

This clonotype has ten or more counts. J is TRBJ2-3 and V is TRBV2; 7 bases line up with TRBD2. Per germline, CDR1 SNHLY and CDR2 FYNNEI. Trimming removed 5 bases from V and 2 bases from J; junction bases left unmatched: 7. CDR3 size: 15 residues. CDR3 nucleotide sequence: TGTGCCAGCAGTCGTAGCGGGCTTATCACAGATACGCAGTATTTT. Its protein product is CASSRSGLITDTQYF.

This clonotype was counted a few times. This rearrangement joins TRBV20-1 to TRBJ2-2; a possible D gene is TRBD1 (6 bases). Germline CDR1 reads DFQATT; CDR2 reads SNEGSKA (reference sequence). V lost 2 bases to trimming and J lost 6 bases, with 16 bases between them. This CDR3 is 15 amino acids long. CDR3 sequence: CSARTGTIGPGELFF. CDR3 DNA sequence: TGCAGTGCTAGAACAGGGACCATCGGGCCCGGGGAGCTGTTTTTT.

This clonotype was counted many times. J is TRBJ2-1 and V is TRBV3-1; D is ambiguous. In germline, CDR1 is LGHDT, CDR2 YNNKEL (reference sequence). The CDR3 is 11 residues long. The V end lost 6 bases, the J end lost 9 bases, and 9 bases lay between the germline ends. CDR3 DNA sequence: TGTGCCAGCAGAGGTCAAGGTGAGCAGTTCTTC. Residues: CASRGQGEQFF.

The chain couples TRBV19 to TRBJ1-2, with D uncertain. V lost 4 bases and J 1 base, leaving 13 bases between the germline ends. The CDR3 length is 15 residues. Germline CDR1 LNHDA, CDR2 SQIVND (reference sequence). CDR3 DNA sequence: TGTGCCAGTAGTACGGCAACAACACTTAACTATGGCTACACCTTC. Its translation is CASSTATTLNYGYTF.